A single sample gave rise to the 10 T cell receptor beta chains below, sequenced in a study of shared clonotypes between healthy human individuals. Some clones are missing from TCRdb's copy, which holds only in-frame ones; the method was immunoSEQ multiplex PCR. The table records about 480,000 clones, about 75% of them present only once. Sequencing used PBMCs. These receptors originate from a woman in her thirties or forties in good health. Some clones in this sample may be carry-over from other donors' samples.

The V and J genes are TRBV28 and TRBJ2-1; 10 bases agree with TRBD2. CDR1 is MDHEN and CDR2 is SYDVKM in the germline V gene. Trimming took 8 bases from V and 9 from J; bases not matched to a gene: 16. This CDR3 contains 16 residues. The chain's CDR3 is CASRKTSGLLDGEQFF. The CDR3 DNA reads TGTGCCAGCCGGAAGACTAGCGGGTTACTTGACGGTGAGCAGTTCTTC.

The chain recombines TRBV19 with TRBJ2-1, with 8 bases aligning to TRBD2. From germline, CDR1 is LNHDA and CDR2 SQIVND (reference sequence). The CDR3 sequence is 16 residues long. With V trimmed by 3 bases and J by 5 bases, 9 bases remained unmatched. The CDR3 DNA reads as TGTGCCAGTAGTATCAGTCGGGGGACTAGTCACAATGAGCAGTTCTTC. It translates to CASSISRGTSHNEQFF.

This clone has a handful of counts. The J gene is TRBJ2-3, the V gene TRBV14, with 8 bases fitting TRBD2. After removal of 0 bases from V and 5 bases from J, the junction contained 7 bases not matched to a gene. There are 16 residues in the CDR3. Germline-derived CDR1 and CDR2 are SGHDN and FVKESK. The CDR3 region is CASSQDGRAWVDTQYF. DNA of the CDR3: TGTGCCAGCAGCCAAGACGGGAGGGCCTGGGTAGATACGCAGTATTTT.

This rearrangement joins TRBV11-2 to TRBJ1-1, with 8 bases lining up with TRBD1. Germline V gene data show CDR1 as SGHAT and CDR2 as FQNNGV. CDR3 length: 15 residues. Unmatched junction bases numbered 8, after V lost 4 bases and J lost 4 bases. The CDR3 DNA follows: TGTGCCAGCAGCTACTGGACAGGGAGGATCACTGAAGCTTTCTTT. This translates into CASSYWTGRITEAFF. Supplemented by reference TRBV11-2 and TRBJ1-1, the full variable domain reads EAGVAQSPRYKIIEKRQSVAFWCNPISGHATLYWYQQILGQGPKLLIQFQNNGVVDDSQLPKDRFSAERLKGVDSTLKIQPAKLEDSAVYLCASSYWTGRITEAFFGQGTRLTVV.

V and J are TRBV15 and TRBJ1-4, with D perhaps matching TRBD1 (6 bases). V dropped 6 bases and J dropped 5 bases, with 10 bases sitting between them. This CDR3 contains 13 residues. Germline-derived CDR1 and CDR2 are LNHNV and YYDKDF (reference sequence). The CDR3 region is CATSRGQNEKLFF. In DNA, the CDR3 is TGTGCCACCAGTCGTGGACAGAATGAAAAACTGTTTTTT.

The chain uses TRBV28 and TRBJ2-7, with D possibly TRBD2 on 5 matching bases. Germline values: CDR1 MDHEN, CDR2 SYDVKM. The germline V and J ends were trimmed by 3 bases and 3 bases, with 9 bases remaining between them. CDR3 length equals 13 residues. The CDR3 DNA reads TGTGCCAGCAGTTTCCGACTATACTACGAGCAGTACTTC. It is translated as CASSFRLYYEQYF.

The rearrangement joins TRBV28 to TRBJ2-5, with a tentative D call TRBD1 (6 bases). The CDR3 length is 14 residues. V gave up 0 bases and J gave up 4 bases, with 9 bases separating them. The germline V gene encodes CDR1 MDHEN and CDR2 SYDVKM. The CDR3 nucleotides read TGTGCCAGCAGTTTATGGGACAGCCTAGAGACCCAGTACTTC. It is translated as CASSLWDSLETQYF.

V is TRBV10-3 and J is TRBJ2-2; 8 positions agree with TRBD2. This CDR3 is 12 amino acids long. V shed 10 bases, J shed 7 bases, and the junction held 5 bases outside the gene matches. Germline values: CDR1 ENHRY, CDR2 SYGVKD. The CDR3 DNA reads TGTGCCACCAACCGGGAGGGCGGGGAGCTGTTTTTT. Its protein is CATNREGGELFF.

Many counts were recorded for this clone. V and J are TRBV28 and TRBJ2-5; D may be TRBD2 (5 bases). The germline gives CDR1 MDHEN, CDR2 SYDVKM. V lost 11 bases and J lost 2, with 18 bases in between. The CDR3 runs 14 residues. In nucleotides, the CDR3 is TGTGCCCTCTCGATGGGAGATGGGCAAGAGACCCAGTACTTC. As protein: CALSMGDGQETQYF.

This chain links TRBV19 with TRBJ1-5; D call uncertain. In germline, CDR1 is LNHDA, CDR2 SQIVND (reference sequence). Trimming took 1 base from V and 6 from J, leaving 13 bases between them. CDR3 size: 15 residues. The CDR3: CASSIGPLAGQPQHF. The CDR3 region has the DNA TGTGCCAGTAGTATAGGGCCCCTGGCGGGTCAGCCCCAGCATTTT.